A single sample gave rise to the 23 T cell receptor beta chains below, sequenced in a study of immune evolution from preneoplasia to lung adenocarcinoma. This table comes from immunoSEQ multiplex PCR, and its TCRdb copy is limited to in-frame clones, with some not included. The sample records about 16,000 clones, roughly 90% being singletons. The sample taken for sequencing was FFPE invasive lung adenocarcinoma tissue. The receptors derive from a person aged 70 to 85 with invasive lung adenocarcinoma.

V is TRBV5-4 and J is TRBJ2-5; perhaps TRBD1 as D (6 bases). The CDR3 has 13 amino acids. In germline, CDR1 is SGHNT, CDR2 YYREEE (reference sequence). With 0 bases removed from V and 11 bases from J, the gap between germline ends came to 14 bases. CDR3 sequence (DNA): TGTGCCAGCAGCTTGGGAGGCAGGGGTGAGCAGTACTTC. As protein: CASSLGGRGEQYF.

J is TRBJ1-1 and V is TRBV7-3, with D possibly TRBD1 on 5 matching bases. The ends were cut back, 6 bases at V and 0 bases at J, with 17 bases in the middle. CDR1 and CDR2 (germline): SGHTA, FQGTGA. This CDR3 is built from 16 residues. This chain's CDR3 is CASRRQQSQLNTEAFF. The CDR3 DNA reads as TGTGCCAGCAGGAGACAGCAATCTCAACTGAACACTGAAGCTTTCTTT.

CDR3 amino acids: CAWSVTGGDYGYTF. In DNA form, the CDR3 reads TGTGCCTGGAGTGTAACAGGGGGAGATTATGGCTACACCTTC. The chain carries TRBV30 and TRBJ1-2, with 8 bases matching TRBD1. The CDR3 is made up of 14 amino acids. The germline CDR1 and CDR2 sequences are GTSNPN and SVGIG (reference sequence). The J segment lost 5 bases and the V segment lost 0 bases, leaving 5 bases of the junction unmatched.

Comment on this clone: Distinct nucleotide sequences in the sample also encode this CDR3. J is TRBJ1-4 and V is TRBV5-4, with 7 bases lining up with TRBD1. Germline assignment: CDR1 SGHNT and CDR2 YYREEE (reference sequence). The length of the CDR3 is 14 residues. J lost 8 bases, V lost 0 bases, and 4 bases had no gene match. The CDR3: CASSLDRGNEKLFF. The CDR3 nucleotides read TGTGCCAGCAGCTTGGACAGGGGAAACGAAAAACTGTTTTTT.

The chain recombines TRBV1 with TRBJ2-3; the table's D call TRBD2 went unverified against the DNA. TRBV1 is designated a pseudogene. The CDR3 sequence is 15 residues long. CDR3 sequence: CTSNQRGKMTDTQYF. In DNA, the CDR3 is TGCACCAGCAACCAGCGGGGGAAAATGACAGATACGCAGTATTTT.

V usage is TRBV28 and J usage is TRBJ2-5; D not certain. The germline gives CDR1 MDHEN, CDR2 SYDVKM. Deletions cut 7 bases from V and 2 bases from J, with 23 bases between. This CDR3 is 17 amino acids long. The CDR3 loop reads CASTTPRLAYGQETQYF. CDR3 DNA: TGTGCCAGCACTACCCCTCGTCTTGCATACGGTCAAGAGACCCAGTACTTC. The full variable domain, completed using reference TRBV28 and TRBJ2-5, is DVKVTQSSRYLVKRTGEKVFLECVQDMDHENMFWYRQDPGLGLRLIYFSYDVKMKEKGDIPEGYSVSREKKERFSLILESASTNQTSMYLCASTTPRLAYGQETQYFGPGTRLLVL.

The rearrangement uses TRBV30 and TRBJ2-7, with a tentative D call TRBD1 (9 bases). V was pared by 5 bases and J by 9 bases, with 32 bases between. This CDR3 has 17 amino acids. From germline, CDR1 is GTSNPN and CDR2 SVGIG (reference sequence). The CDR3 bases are TGTGCCTGGTCGGGACAGGGTCTAAGCGGGAGTTATCTGGGGCAGTACTTC. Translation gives CAWSGQGLSGSYLGQYF.

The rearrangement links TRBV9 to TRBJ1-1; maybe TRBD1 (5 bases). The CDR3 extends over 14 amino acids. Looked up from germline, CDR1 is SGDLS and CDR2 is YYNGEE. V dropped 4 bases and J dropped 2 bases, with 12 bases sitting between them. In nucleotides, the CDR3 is TGTGCCAGCAGCCTCAGACAGACAAACACTGAAGCTTTCTTT. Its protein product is CASSLRQTNTEAFF.

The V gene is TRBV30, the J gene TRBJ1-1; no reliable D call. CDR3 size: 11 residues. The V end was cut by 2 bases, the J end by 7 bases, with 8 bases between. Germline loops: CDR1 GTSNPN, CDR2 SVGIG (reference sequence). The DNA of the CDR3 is TGTGCCTGGAGTCTAGACTATGAAGCTTTCTTT. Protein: CAWSLDYEAFF.

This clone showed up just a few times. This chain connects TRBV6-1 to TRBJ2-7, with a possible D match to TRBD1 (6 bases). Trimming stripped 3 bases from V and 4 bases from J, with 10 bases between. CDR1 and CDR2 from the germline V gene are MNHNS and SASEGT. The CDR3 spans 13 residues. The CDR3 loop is CASSERQAYEQYF. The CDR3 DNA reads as TGTGCCAGCAGTGAGCGACAGGCGTACGAGCAGTACTTC.

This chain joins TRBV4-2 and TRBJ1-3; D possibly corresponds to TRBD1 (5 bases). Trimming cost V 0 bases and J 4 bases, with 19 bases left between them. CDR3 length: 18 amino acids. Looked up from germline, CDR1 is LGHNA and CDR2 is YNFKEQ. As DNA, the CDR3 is TGTGCCAGCAGCCAAGAAAGGTCCGGCGGGGCTCACGGAAACACCATATATTTT. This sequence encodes CASSQERSGGAHGNTIYF.

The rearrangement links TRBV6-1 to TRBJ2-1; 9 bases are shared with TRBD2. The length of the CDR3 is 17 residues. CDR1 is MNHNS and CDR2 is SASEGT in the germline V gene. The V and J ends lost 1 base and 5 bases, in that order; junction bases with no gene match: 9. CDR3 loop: CASSEGTTSGSDNEQFF. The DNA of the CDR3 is TGTGCCAGCAGTGAAGGCACCACTAGCGGGTCTGACAATGAGCAGTTCTTC.

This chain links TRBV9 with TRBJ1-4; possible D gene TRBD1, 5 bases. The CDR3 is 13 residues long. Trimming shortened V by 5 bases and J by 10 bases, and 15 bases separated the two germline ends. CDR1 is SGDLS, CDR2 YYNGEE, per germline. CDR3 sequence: CASSATGGGKLFF. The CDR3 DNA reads TGTGCCAGCAGTGCCACAGGCGGAGGAAAACTGTTTTTT. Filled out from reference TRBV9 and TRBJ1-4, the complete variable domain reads DSGVTQTPKHLITATGQRVTLRCSPRSGDLSVYWYQQSLDQGLQFLIQYYNGEERAKGNILERFSAQQFPDLHSELNLSSLELGDSALYFCASSATGGGKLFFGSGTQLSVL.

CDR3 DNA: TGCGCCAGCAGCTTGTTCGGACTAGCGGGGCAAGAGACCCAGTACTTC. It yields the protein CASSLFGLAGQETQYF. This chain uses TRBV5-1 with TRBJ2-5, with TRBD2 matching 12 bases. J was trimmed by 2 bases and V by 1 base; bases with no gene match: 3. There are 16 residues in the CDR3. The germline V gene has CDR1 SGHRS and CDR2 YFSETQ.

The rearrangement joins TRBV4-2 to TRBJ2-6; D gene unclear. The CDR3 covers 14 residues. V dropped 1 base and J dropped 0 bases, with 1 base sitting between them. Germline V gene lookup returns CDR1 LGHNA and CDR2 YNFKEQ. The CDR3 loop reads CASSQVSGANVLTF. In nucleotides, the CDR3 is TGTGCCAGCAGCCAAGTCTCTGGGGCCAACGTCCTGACTTTC.

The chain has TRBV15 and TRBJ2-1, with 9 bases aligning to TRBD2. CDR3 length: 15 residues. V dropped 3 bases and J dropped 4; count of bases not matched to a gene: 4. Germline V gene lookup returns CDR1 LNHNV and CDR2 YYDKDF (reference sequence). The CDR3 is CATSRGGGGYNEQFF. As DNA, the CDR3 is TGTGCCACCAGCAGGGGCGGGGGGGGATACAATGAGCAGTTCTTC.

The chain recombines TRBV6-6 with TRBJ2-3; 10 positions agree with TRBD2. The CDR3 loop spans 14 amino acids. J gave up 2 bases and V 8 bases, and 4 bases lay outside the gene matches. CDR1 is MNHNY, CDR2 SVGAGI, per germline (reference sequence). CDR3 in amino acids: CASSSGGATDTQYF. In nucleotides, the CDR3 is TGTGCCAGCTCTAGCGGGGGAGCCACAGATACGCAGTATTTT.

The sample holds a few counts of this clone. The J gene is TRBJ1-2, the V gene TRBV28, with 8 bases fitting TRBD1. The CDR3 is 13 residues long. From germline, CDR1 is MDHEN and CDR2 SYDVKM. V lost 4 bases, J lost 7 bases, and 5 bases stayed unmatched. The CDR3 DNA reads TGTGCCAGCAGTTCGGACAGGGAACTTGGCTACACCTTC. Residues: CASSSDRELGYTF.

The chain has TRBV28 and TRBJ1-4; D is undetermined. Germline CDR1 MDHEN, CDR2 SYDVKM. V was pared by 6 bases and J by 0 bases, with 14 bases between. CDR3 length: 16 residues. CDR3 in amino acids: CASRSAKIATNEKLFF. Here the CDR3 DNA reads TGTGCCAGCAGATCCGCCAAGATTGCAACTAATGAAAAACTGTTTTTT.

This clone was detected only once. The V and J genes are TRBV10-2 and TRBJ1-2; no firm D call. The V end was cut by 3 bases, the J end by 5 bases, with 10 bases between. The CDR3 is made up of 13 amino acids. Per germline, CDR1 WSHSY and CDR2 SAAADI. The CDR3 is CASSDPEAYGYTF. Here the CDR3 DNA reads TGCGCCAGCAGTGATCCGGAGGCGTATGGCTACACCTTC.

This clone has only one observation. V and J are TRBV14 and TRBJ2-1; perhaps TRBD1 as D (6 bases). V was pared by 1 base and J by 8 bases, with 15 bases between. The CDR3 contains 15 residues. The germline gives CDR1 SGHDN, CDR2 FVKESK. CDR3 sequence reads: CASSQGVRGVDEQFF. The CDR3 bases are TGTGCCAGCAGCCAAGGGGTCAGGGGTGTCGATGAGCAGTTCTTC.

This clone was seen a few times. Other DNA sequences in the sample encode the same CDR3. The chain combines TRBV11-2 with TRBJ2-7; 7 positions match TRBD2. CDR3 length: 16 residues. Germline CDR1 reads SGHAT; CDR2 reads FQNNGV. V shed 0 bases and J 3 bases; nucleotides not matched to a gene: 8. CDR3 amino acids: CASSLDGGGMGYEQYF. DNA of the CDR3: TGTGCCAGCAGCTTAGACGGGGGAGGGATGGGCTACGAGCAGTACTTC.

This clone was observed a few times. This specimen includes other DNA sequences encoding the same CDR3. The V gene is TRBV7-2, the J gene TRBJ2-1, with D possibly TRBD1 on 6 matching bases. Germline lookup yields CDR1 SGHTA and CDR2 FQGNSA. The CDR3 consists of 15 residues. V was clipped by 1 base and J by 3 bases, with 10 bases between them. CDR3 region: CASSLEGQSYNEQFF. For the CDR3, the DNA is TGTGCCAGCAGCTTAGAGGGACAAAGCTACAATGAGCAGTTCTTC. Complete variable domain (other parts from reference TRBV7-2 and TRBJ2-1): GAGVSQSPSNKVTEKGKDVELRCDPISGHTALYWYRQSLGQGLEFLIYFQGNSAPDKSGLPSDRFSAERTGGSVSTLTIQRTQQEDSAVYLCASSLEGQSYNEQFFGPGTRLTVL.